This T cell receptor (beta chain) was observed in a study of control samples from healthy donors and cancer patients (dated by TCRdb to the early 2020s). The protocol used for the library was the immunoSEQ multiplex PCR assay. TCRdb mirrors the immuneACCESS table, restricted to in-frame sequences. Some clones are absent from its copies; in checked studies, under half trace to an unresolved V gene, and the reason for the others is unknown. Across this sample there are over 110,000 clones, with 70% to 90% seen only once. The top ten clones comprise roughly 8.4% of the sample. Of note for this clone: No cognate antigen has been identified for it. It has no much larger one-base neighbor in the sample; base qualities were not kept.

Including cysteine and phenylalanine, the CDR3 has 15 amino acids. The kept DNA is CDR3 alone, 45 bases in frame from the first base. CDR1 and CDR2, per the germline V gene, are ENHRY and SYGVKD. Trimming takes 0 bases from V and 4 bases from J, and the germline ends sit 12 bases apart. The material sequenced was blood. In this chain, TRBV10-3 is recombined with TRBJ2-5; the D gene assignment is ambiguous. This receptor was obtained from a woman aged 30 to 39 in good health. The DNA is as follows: TGTGCCATCAGTGAGTCTCGTCCCCTGGGAGAGACCCAGTACTTC. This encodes CAISESRPLGETQYF.